Reported below is one T cell receptor beta chain. Its cognate antigen is unknown. The sample is drawn from a study of STAT3 mutations in large granular lymphocyte leukemia. The study's findings and limits: Variable sampling intervals and differing treatment regimens complicated linking therapy response to TCR clonal burden changes. In about 35% of the 18 patients, new TCR clonotypes emerged after therapy. Every T-LGLL patient had at least one immunodominant TCRbeta clonotype. Persisting codominant clonotypes may have hidden a small pathogenic clone.

The CDR3 has 16 amino acids. CDR1 SGHRS and CDR2 YFSETQ come from the germline V gene. J gave up 6 bases and V 0 bases, and 7 bases lay outside the gene matches. Only in-frame clones appear in the TCRdb table, and some are missing; sequencing was by immunoSEQ multiplex PCR. Of about 15,000 clones listed, 70% to 90% are singletons. The chain carries TRBV5-1 and TRBJ2-7; 12 positions agree with TRBD2. The specimen was peripheral blood mononuclear cells. The sequence came from a man aged 50-59 years with T-cell large granular lymphocyte leukemia. Some clones in this sample may be carry-over from other donors' samples. The CDR3 protein is CASSLVGLAGWREQYF. CDR3 DNA sequence: TGCGCCAGCAGCTTGGTTGGACTAGCGGGATGGCGCGAGCAGTACTTC.